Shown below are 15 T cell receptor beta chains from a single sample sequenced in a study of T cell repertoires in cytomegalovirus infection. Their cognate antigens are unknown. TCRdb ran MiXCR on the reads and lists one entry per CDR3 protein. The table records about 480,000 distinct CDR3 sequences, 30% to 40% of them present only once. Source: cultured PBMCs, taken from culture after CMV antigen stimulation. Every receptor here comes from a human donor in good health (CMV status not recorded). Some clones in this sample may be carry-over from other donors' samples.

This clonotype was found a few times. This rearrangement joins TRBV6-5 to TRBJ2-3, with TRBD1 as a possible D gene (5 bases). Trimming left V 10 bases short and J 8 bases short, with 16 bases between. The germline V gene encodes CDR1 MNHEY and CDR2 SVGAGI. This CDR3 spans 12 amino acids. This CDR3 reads CATRDTVFTQYF. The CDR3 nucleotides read TGTGCCACCAGGGATACGGTATTTACGCAGTATTTT.

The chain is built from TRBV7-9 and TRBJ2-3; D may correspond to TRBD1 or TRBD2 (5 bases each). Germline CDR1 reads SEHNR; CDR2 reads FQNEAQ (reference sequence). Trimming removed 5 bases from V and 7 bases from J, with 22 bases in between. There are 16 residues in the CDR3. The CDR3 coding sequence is TGTGCCAGCAGCCCCCGACCGGGACCGAAACTTAATACGCAGTATTTT. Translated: CASSPRPGPKLNTQYF.

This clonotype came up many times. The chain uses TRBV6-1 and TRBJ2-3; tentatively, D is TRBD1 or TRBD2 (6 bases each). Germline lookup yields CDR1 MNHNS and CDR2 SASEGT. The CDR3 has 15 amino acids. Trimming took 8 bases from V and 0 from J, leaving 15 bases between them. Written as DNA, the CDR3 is TGTGCCAGCGATCTTGGGGGGACAAGCACAGATACGCAGTATTTT. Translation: CASDLGGTSTDTQYF.

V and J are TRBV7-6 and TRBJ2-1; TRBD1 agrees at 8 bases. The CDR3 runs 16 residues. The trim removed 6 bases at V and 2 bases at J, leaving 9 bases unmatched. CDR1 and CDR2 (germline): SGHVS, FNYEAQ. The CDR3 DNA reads TGTGCCAGCAGTAAAGCAGGGGGCGTCCCCTACAATGAGCAGTTCTTC. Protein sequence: CASSKAGGVPYNEQFF.

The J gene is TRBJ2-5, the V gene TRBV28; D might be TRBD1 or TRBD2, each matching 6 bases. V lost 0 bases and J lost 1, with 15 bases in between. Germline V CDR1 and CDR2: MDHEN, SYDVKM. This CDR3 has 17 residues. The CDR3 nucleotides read TGTGCCAGCAGTTTATGGGCCTTACGGGGGCCCCAAGAGACCCAGTACTTC. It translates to CASSLWALRGPQETQYF.

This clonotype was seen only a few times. The CDR3 is CASSQPGRVREQYF. Written as DNA, the CDR3 is TGTGCCAGCAGCCAACCGGGACGGGTTCGGGAGCAGTACTTC. The J gene is TRBJ2-7, the V gene TRBV3-1; either TRBD1 or TRBD2 may fit D (5 bases each). CDR3 length: 14 residues. The germline gives CDR1 LGHDT, CDR2 YNNKEL (reference sequence). With 2 bases removed from V and 7 bases from J, the gap between germline ends came to 15 bases.

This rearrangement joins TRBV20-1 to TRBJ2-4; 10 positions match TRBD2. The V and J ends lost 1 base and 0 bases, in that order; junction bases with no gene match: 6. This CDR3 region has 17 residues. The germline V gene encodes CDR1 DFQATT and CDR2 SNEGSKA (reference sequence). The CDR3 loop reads CSARVSGRVLAKNIQYF. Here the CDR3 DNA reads TGCAGTGCTAGAGTGAGCGGGAGGGTACTAGCCAAAAACATTCAGTACTTC.

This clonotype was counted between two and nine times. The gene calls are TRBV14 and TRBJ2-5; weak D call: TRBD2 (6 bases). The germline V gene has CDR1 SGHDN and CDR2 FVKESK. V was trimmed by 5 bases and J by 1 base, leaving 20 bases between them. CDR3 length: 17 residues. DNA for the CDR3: TGTGCCAGCAGCGAAGGGGCGGGACTCGGGCCCCAAGAGACCCAGTACTTC. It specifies CASSEGAGLGPQETQYF.

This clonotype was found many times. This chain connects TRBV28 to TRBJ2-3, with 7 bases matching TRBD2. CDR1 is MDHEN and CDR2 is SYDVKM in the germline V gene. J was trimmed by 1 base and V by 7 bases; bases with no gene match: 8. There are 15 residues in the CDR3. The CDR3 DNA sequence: TGTGCCAGCATAGGTTGGGGGGGGGGCACAGATACGCAGTATTTT. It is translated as CASIGWGGGTDTQYF.

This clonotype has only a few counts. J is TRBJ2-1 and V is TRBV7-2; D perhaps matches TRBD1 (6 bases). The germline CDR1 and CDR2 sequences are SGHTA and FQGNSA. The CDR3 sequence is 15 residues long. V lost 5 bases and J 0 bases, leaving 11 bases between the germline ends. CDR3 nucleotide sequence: TGTGCCAGCAGCCCCCAGGGGAGCTCCTACAATGAGCAGTTCTTC. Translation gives CASSPQGSSYNEQFF.

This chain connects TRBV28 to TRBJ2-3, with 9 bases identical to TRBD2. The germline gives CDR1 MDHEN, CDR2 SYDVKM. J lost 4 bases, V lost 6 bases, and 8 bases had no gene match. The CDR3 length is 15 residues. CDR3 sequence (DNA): TGTGCCAGCAGGTCCGGGACTAGCATTTCAGATACGCAGTATTTT. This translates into CASRSGTSISDTQYF.

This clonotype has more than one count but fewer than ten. CDR3 sequence: CASTGTFLNTEAFF. The CDR3 DNA reads TGTGCCAGTACCGGAACGTTTTTGAACACTGAAGCTTTCTTT. J is TRBJ1-1 and V is TRBV19; D not resolved. The V end was cut by 7 bases, the J end by 0 bases, with 12 bases between. Germline V gives CDR1 LNHDA, CDR2 SQIVND (reference sequence). This CDR3 has 14 residues.

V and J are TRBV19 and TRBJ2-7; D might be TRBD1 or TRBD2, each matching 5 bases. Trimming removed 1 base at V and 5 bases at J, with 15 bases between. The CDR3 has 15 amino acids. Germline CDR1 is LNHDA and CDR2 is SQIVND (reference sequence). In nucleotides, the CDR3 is TGTGCCAGTAGTATAGCGGCAGGGAGAAACAACGAGCAGTACGTC. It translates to CASSIAAGRNNEQYV.

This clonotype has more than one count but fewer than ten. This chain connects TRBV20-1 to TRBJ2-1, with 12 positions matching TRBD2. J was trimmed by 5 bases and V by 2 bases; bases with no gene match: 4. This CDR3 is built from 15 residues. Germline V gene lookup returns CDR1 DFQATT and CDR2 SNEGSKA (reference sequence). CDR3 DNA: TGCAGTGCTAGAATCCGGACTAGCGGGAACAATGAGCAGTTCTTC. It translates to CSARIRTSGNNEQFF.

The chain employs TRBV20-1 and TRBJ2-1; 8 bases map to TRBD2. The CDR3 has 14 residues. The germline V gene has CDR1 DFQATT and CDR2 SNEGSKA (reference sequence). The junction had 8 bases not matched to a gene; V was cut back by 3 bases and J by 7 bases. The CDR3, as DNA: TGCAGTGCTAGTTTCGGACTAGCCTTTAATGAGCAGTTCTTC. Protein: CSASFGLAFNEQFF.